Listed below are T cell receptor beta chains from one sample, sequenced in a study of CD8+ T cells in alopecia areata. Sequencing was performed with immunoSEQ multiplex PCR; in TCRdb, only in-frame clones are kept and a portion is missing. The table includes 100,000 or so clones, about 60% detected once. The specimen comprised CD8+ T cells sorted from blood, sampled between weeks 55 and 65, from a patient treated with tofacitinib. These receptors originate from a human donor with alopecia areata. The CDR3 runs from the conserved cysteine through the conserved F or W. A D gene is named only where the DNA matches it firmly. Clone size is not always given. Where it is, it says once, few, many or a class for expanded clones.

cdr3_length j_call v_call d_call clone_size cdr3_nt cdr3_aa
14 TRBJ2-3 TRBV4-1 - - TGCGCCAGCAGCCAATCCGACTACACAGATACGCAGTATTTT CASSQSDYTDTQYF
16 TRBJ2-1 TRBV6-5 - - TGTGCCAGCAGTTACTCGGGAGCTCCAGCCTACAATGAGCAGTTCTTC CASSYSGAPAYNEQFF
13 TRBJ1-2 TRBV5-6 - - TGTGCCAGCAGCTTTGGGGAAAACTATGGCTACACCTTC CASSFGENYGYTF
12 TRBJ2-1 TRBV2 - few TGTGCCAGCAGTGGTAGGGGCAATGAGCAGTTCTTC CASSGRGNEQFF
12 TRBJ1-6 TRBV9 - - TGTGCCAGCAGCGGGAGAGGGTCGCCCCTCCACTTT CASSGRGSPLHF
16 TRBJ2-3 TRBV27 TRBD1 few TGTGCCAGCAGTTTAGGACAGGGGGCCTTCACAGATACGCAGTATTTT CASSLGQGAFTDTQYF
12 TRBJ1-6 TRBV25-1 - few TGTGCCAGCAGTGGGCCAAATTCACCCCTCCACTTT CASSGPNSPLHF
15 TRBJ2-3 TRBV29-1 - few TGCAGCGTTGACAGGGGGGGGAGGAGCACAGATACGCAGTATTTT CSVDRGGRSTDTQYF
14 TRBJ2-5 TRBV13 - - TGTGCCAGCAGCTTAGGGACAGGAGTGGAGACCCAGTACTTC CASSLGTGVETQYF
15 TRBJ1-5 TRBV2 - - TGTGCCAGCAGTGAAGCGCTTCTGGGGCCCCAGCCCCAGCATTTT CASSEALLGPQPQHF
13 TRBJ2-2 TRBV15 - - TGTGCCACCAGCAGAAGCAGGGGAGGGGAGCTGTTTTTT CATSRSRGGELFF
14 TRBJ2-5 TRBV10-2 TRBD2 - TGCGCCACCTCGGACGGGGGGGCCTCGGAGACCCAGTACTTC CATSDGGASETQYF
15 TRBJ1-1 TRBV27 TRBD1 - TGTGCCAGCAGTTTATCCGGGACAGGGGCCACTGAAGCTTTCTTT CASSLSGTGATEAFF
13 TRBJ1-1 TRBV29-1 TRBD1 - TGCAGCGTGGCCGACAGGGTGAACACTGAAGCTTTCTTT CSVADRVNTEAFF
17 TRBJ2-3 TRBV19 TRBD2 - TGTGCCAGTAGGAGATCCCCTCTAGCGGGGGGGACAGATACGCAGTATTTT CASRRSPLAGGTDTQYF
15 TRBJ1-2 TRBV5-6 - - TGTGCCAGCAGCTTGGGGGCCGGAATTAACTATGGCTACACCTTC CASSLGAGINYGYTF
15 TRBJ2-1 TRBV29-1 TRBD1 few TGCAGCGTTGAAGAGGGCAGGGGGCCCAAGAGTGAGCAGTTCTTC CSVEEGRGPKSEQFF
17 TRBJ2-5 TRBV28 - once TGTGCCAGCAGTTTACCGCCCGACAGACGGTCCCAAGAGACCCAGTACTTC CASSLPPDRRSQETQYF
14 TRBJ2-7 TRBV5-1 - - TGCGCCAGCAGCTTGGGGCGGGGCGGCTACGAGCAGTACTTC CASSLGRGGYEQYF
14 TRBJ2-5 TRBV6-5 - - TGTGCCAGCAGTTACTCGGTGGCCCAAGAGACCCAGTACTTC CASSYSVAQETQYF
13 TRBJ1-6 TRBV19 - - TGTGCCAGTAGTTTGTCCTATAATTCACCCCTCCACTTT CASSLSYNSPLHF
17 TRBJ2-5 TRBV5-1 - - TGCGCCAGCAGCCCGGAATCTCTAGACAGCCCCAGGGAGACCCAGTACTTC CASSPESLDSPRETQYF
12 TRBJ2-7 TRBV29-1 TRBD2 - TGCAGCGCCGGGGGGGATTCCTACGAGCAGTACTTC CSAGGDSYEQYF
14 TRBJ1-3 TRBV13 - - TGTGCCAGCAGCTTGGGAGGTGCAGGAAACACCATATATTTT CASSLGGAGNTIYF
12 TRBJ2-7 TRBV13 - - TGTGCCAGCAGCTTAGGCAGGAGCGAGCAGTACTTC CASSLGRSEQYF
13 TRBJ2-7 TRBV4-1 - - TGCGCCAGCAGCCAAGGGGCAGTTTACGAGCAGTACTTC CASSQGAVYEQYF
15 TRBJ2-5 TRBV7-9 TRBD2 - TGTGCCAGCAGCAAAACTAGCGGGTCCCAAGAGACCCAGTACTTC CASSKTSGSQETQYF
17 TRBJ1-6 TRBV6-1 TRBD1 once TGTGCCAGCAGTGATTGGGACAGGGGTTCCTATAATTCACCCCTCCACTTT CASSDWDRGSYNSPLHF
14 TRBJ2-5 TRBV15 - few TGTGCCACCAGCGCCCGGGGGAAAGTCGGGACCCAGTACTTC CATSARGKVGTQYF
14 TRBJ1-1 TRBV27 TRBD1 - TGTGCCAGCAGTTTAACGACAGGGGGGACTGAAGCTTTCTTT CASSLTTGGTEAFF
11 TRBJ1-2 TRBV15 - - TGTGCCACCAGACAGGGCGGTGGCTACACCTTC CATRQGGGYTF
16 TRBJ2-7 TRBV27 - - TGTGCCAGCAGTATCACGGGACTCAAGAGCTCCTACGAGCAGTACTTC CASSITGLKSSYEQYF
14 TRBJ1-2 TRBV4-1 - - TGCGCCAGCAGCCAAGATTCTACAGCGGATGGCTACACCTTC CASSQDSTADGYTF
13 TRBJ2-2 TRBV27 - - TGTGCCAGCAGTTACAGACTGACCGGGGAGCTGTTTTTT CASSYRLTGELFF